The 2 T cell receptor beta chains below all came from one sample that was sequenced in a study of blood T cells in healthy people across ages. It was with a sample-barcoded 5' primer and a J-beta primer mix that a second PCR of about 6 to 12 cycles was run. Using its own MiXCR run on the 5' RACE reads, TCRdb lists one record per CDR3 protein. The data contain about a million distinct CDR3 sequences, 30% to 40% of them singletons. The specimen sequenced was blood. The origin of the receptors is a man aged 18 to 29 in good health.

The chain couples TRBV6-2 or TRBV6-3 to TRBJ1-2; 10 bases agree with TRBD1. Germline V gene data show CDR1 as MNHEY and CDR2 as SVGEGT. Germline trimming cut 5 bases from V and 7 bases from J; bases unmatched to any gene: 7. The CDR3 extends over 14 amino acids. CDR3 residues: CASSLRRQGAGYTF. CDR3 sequence (DNA): TGTGCCAGCAGTCTCAGGAGACAGGGGGCTGGCTACACCTTC.

With respect to this clonotype: A read error is possible here, since a much larger clone lies one base away. The chain couples TRBV25-1 to TRBJ2-3, with D possibly being TRBD1 (5 bases). V was clipped by 2 bases and J by 5 bases, with 8 bases between them. The CDR3 has 13 residues. CDR1 and CDR2 (germline): MGHDK, SYGVNS. In DNA, the CDR3 is TGTGCCAGCAGTGAAGGGGCAGAAGATACGCAGTATTTT. Translated, it gives CASSEGAEDTQYF. The full variable domain, its missing parts supplied by reference TRBV25-1 and TRBJ2-3, is EADIYQTPRYLVIGTGKKITLECSQTMGHDKMYWYQQDPGMELHLIHYSYGVNSTEKGDLSSESTVSRIRTEHFPLTLESARPSHTSQYLCASSEGAEDTQYFGPGTRLTVL.